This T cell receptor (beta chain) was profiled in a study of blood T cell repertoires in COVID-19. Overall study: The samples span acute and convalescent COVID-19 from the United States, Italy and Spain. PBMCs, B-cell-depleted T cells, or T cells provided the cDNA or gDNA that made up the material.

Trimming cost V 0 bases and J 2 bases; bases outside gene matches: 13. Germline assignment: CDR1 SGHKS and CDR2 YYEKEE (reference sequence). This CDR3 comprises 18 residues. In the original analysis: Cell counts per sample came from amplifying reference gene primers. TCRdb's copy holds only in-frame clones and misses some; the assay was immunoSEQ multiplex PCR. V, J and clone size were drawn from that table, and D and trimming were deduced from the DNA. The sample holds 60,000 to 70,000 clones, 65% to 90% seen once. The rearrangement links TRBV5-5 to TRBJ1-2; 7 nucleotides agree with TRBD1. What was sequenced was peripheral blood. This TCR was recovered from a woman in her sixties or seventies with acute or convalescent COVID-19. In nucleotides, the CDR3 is TGTGCCAGCAGCTTGGCCGTTGCGGGACAGAGTCTCAACTATGGCTACACCTTC. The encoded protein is CASSLAVAGQSLNYGYTF.